Shown below are 2 T cell receptor beta chains from a single sample sequenced in a study of blood T cell repertoires in COVID-19. The method was immunoSEQ multiplex PCR; TCRdb's version includes in-frame clones alone and lacks a portion of them. The sample consists of around 170,000 clones, around 84% of them appearing once. The sample taken for sequencing was peripheral blood. Every receptor here comes from a man aged 25-45 years with active or convalescent COVID-19.

CDR3 nucleotide sequence: TGTGCCAGTAGTCCCCCAGGCTCTGGAAACACCATATATTTT. Translation: CASSPPGSGNTIYF. V is TRBV19 and J is TRBJ1-3, with D hard to call. CDR1 LNHDA and CDR2 SQIVND come from the germline V gene (reference sequence). The CDR3 is 14 residues long. V was pared by 5 bases and J by 0 bases, with 8 bases between.

The V and J genes are TRBV7-9 and TRBJ1-1; tentative D call: TRBD1 (6 bases). The CDR3 is made up of 16 amino acids. Trimming cost V 1 base and J 1 base, with 13 bases left between them. Germline V lookup: CDR1 SEHNR, CDR2 FQNEAQ (reference sequence). The CDR3 nucleotides read TGTGCCAGCAGCTTAGTCGGGGGGCAAGGGAACACTGAAGCTTTCTTT. Translation gives CASSLVGGQGNTEAFF. The complete variable domain, with remaining parts taken from reference TRBV7-9 and TRBJ1-1, reads DTGVSQNPRHKITKRGQNVTFRCDPISEHNRLYWYRQTLGQGPEFLTYFQNEAQLEKSRLLSDRFSAERPKGSFSTLEIQRTEQGDSAMYLCASSLVGGQGNTEAFFGQGTRLTVV.